Shown below are 4 T cell receptor beta chains from a single sample sequenced in a study of T cells in Graves' hyperthyroidism and ophthalmopathy. Using RNA transcripts as the source, TCR beta CDR3 regions were amplified. A set of HTBI primers served as the primers for a first-round RT-PCR of the TCR CDR3. TCRdb reanalysed the multiplex PCR reads using MiXCR and keeps one entry per CDR3 protein. The sample records some 570,000 distinct CDR3 sequences, approximately 14% being singletons. The specimen was blood. The receptors shown here come from a woman younger than 35 with Graves' ophthalmopathy.

This clonotype was seen repeatedly, ten times or more. The chain carries TRBV27 and TRBJ2-2; 7 bases agree with TRBD1. In germline, CDR1 is MNHEY, CDR2 SMNVEV (reference sequence). The CDR3 covers 15 residues. V was clipped by 4 bases and J by 4 bases; unmatched bases: 6. The CDR3: CASSYKTGPTGELFF. The CDR3 DNA follows: TGTGCCAGCAGTTATAAGACAGGGCCCACCGGGGAGCTGTTTTTT.

The sample holds many counts of this clonotype. The genes are TRBV6-1 and TRBJ2-7, with 9 bases matching TRBD1. Looked up from germline, CDR1 is MNHNS and CDR2 is SASEGT. This CDR3 comprises 15 residues. After removal of 5 bases from V and 0 bases from J, the junction contained 5 bases not matched to a gene. CDR3 protein: CASSPTGGGSYEQYF. In nucleotides, the CDR3 is TGTGCCAGCAGTCCGACAGGGGGAGGCTCCTACGAGCAGTACTTC.

The chain links TRBV5-5 to TRBJ1-3, with 7 nucleotides matching TRBD1. With V trimmed by 4 bases and J by 4 bases, 5 bases remained unmatched. Germline loops: CDR1 SGHKS, CDR2 YYEKEE (reference sequence). The length of the CDR3 is 14 residues. In DNA, the CDR3 is TGTGCCAGCAGCCGAACAGGGGTCGGAAACACCATATATTTT. Translation: CASSRTGVGNTIYF. Variable domain in full (rest from reference TRBV5-5 and TRBJ1-3): DAGVTQSPTHLIKTRGQQVTLRCSPISGHKSVSWYQQVLGQGPQFIFQYYEKEERGRGNFPDRFSARQFPNYSSELNVNALLLGDSALYLCASSRTGVGNTIYFGEGSWLTVV.

This clonotype showed up many times. This rearrangement joins TRBV24-1 to TRBJ2-7, with D unclear. The CDR3 is 13 amino acids. Germline lookup yields CDR1 KGHDR and CDR2 SFDVKD. V was shortened by 11 bases and J by 3 bases, with 16 bases between the two germline ends. The CDR3 is CAITSGRNYEQYF. CDR3 DNA: TGTGCCATAACTTCGGGCCGTAACTACGAGCAGTACTTC.